This is a list of T cell receptor beta chains from one sample in a study of beta chain features in type 1 diabetes. Using immunoSEQ multiplex PCR, the repertoire was profiled, and TCRdb retains in-frame clones only, with some absent. The repertoire holds around 300,000 clones, 15% seen once, with around 0.015% in the top ten. Sequenced input: naive CD4+ T cells from blood. These receptors all stem from a man younger than 35 with type 1 diabetes. The CDR3 runs from the conserved cysteine through the conserved F or W.

TRBV27,TRBJ2-7,CASRGTGSYEQYF
TRBV18,TRBJ2-7,CASSPGQGEAYEQYF
TRBV4-1,TRBJ2-7,CASSQAGDSVDREQYF
TRBV13,TRBJ1-2,CASSSRYRDFLRLGYTF
TRBV18,TRBJ1-5,CASSPGRDQPQHF
TRBV28,TRBJ2-2,CASSFPPGQGLTGELFF
TRBV6-6,TRBJ1-5,CASRVPGGVYQPQHF
TRBV7-9,TRBJ2-7,CASSVLRDSYEQYF
TRBV9,TRBJ1-1,CASRRGEMNTEAFF
TRBV25-1,TRBJ1-4,CASSANIREKLFF
TRBV29-1,TRBJ2-7,CSVGSEYEQYF
TRBV18,TRBJ1-5,CASSPVGHFNQPQHF
TRBV5-6,TRBJ1-2,CASSRDRDGYTF
TRBV5-4,TRBJ2-7,CASSLTGTGVQEQYF
TRBV11-2,TRBJ2-5,CASSSWGQGRGETQYF
TRBV5-1,TRBJ1-3,CASSSLSGNTIYF
TRBV5-4,TRBJ2-7,CASSGKTGTPYEQYF
TRBV7-2,TRBJ2-7,CASTPQPLGSVHEQYF
TRBV25-1,TRBJ2-3,CASSKGTSRADTQYF
TRBV25-1,TRBJ2-1,CASSVLQGAPYNEQFF
TRBV7-8,TRBJ2-5,CASSLSRDRENGETQYF
TRBV19,TRBJ2-1,CASSLGTGDEQFF
TRBV28,TRBJ2-5,CASSMQGLQETQYF
TRBV7-9,TRBJ2-7,CASSLLQGSSYEQYF
TRBV6-5,TRBJ2-7,CASSRTSGTTQQYF
TRBV5-1,TRBJ2-1,CASSLESYNEQFF
TRBV15,TRBJ2-1,CATSRGREPYNEQFF
TRBV30,TRBJ2-5,CAWSVTSETQYF
TRBV28,TRBJ2-2,CASSLGGANTGELFF
TRBV2,TRBJ2-2,CASSESGSDTGELFF
TRBV7-9,TRBJ2-5,CASSLLGRQGRQETQYF
TRBV29-1,TRBJ2-7,CSPDSTGTYEQYF
TRBV5-1,TRBJ2-1,CASSSGLAYNEQFF
TRBV18,TRBJ1-1,CASSWEGRSTEAFF
TRBV28,TRBJ1-3,CASSFAGAGNTIYF